These 16 T cell receptor beta chains were all obtained from the same sample, sequenced in a study of CD8 T cells in Susac syndrome. Reverse transcription of roughly 0.5 to 1 ug RNA was performed with random hexamers. One entry per CDR3 protein results from TCRdb running MiXCR on the immunoSEQ multiplex PCR reads. The sample holds a few hundred thousand distinct CDR3 sequences, about nine tenths seen once. Sequencing was performed on CD8+ T cells from PBMCs. Receptor source: a human donor with multiple sclerosis.

The genes are TRBV5-6 and TRBJ1-1; the D is unclear. V was cut by 2 bases and J by 6 bases, with 11 bases left in between. Germline V gives CDR1 SGHDT, CDR2 YYEEEE. The CDR3 extends over 13 amino acids. The CDR3 is CASSFISLPEAFF. In nucleotides, the CDR3 is TGTGCCAGCAGCTTTATCAGCTTACCTGAAGCTTTCTTT.

The J gene is TRBJ2-6, the V gene TRBV28, with D possibly matching TRBD2 (6 bases). The ends were cut back, 7 bases at V and 0 bases at J, with 31 bases in the middle. The CDR3 length is 22 residues. In germline, CDR1 is MDHEN, CDR2 SYDVKM. The CDR3 protein is CASTKSLGGGVVGASGANVLTF. The CDR3 DNA reads as TGTGCCAGCACCAAGTCCCTGGGGGGTGGGGTAGTTGGTGCCTCTGGGGCCAACGTCCTGACTTTC.

This chain uses TRBV20-1 with TRBJ2-7; 7 positions agree with TRBD2. The V and J ends lost 5 bases and 4 bases, in that order; junction bases with no gene match: 11. CDR1 is DFQATT, CDR2 SNEGSKA, per germline (reference sequence). The CDR3 consists of 14 residues. The CDR3 DNA is TGCAGTGCTCACCAGAGCGGGATGGTGTACGAGCAGTACTTC. This encodes CSAHQSGMVYEQYF.

The genes are TRBV5-1 and TRBJ2-5, with 10 nucleotides matching TRBD2. CDR1 and CDR2 from the germline V gene are SGHRS and YFSETQ. V shed 7 bases and J 1 base; nucleotides not matched to a gene: 4. The CDR3 covers 14 residues. CDR3 in DNA: TGCGCCAGCCAAACTAGCGGGGTCCAAGAGACCCAGTACTTC. It codes for CASQTSGVQETQYF.

The rearrangement joins TRBV29-1 to TRBJ2-3, with TRBD2 matching 7 bases. Germline V gene sequence: CDR1 SQVTM, CDR2 ANQGSEA. Trimming cost V 8 bases and J 3 bases; bases outside gene matches: 14. The CDR3 has 15 amino acids. The chain's CDR3 is CSPTPPGGRTDTQYF. The CDR3 nucleotides are TGCAGCCCTACGCCCCCGGGAGGACGGACAGATACGCAGTATTTT.

The table lists this clonotype with a few counts. The chain recombines TRBV30 with TRBJ2-7; D is unresolved. V gave up 6 bases and J gave up 0 bases, with 15 bases separating them. Germline CDR1 reads GTSNPN; CDR2 reads SVGIG (reference sequence). The CDR3 has 14 amino acids. This CDR3 is CACGRKISSYEQYF. The CDR3 nucleotides read TGTGCCTGCGGACGGAAGATAAGCTCCTACGAGCAGTACTTC.

This chain uses TRBV6-2 or TRBV6-3 with TRBJ2-7, with a possible D match to TRBD1 (6 bases). From germline, CDR1 is MNHEY and CDR2 SVGEGT. V lost 2 bases and J lost 0, with 14 bases in between. The CDR3 spans 16 residues. The CDR3 loop reads CASSYPWTANSYEQYF. CDR3 sequence (DNA): TGTGCCAGCAGTTACCCCTGGACAGCGAACTCCTACGAGCAGTACTTC.

The chain joins TRBV6-5 to TRBJ1-3; possible D gene TRBD1, 6 bases. Between the trimmed V and J ends, which lost 6 bases and 1 base, there was a span of 13 bases. Per germline, CDR1 MNHEY and CDR2 SVGAGI. The CDR3 spans 15 residues. CDR3 sequence: CASRDQGSSGNTIYF. The CDR3 region has the DNA TGTGCCAGCAGGGACCAGGGGAGTTCTGGAAACACCATATATTTT.

The chain recombines TRBV28 with TRBJ1-2; 8 nucleotides agree with TRBD1. Losses at the gene ends were 4 bases for V and 5 bases for J; bases not matched to a gene: 3. The CDR3 length is 13 residues. The germline V gene encodes CDR1 MDHEN and CDR2 SYDVKM. CDR3 DNA sequence: TGTGCCAGCAGTTCACAGGGGGATTATGGCTACACCTTC. Amino acid sequence: CASSSQGDYGYTF.

The rearrangement links TRBV15 to TRBJ2-1, with D hard to call. Germline V lookup: CDR1 LNHNV, CDR2 YYDKDF (reference sequence). V was shortened by 4 bases and J by 3 bases, with 4 bases between the two germline ends. This CDR3 region has 12 residues. The CDR3 reads CATSTDYNEQFF. The DNA of the CDR3 is TGTGCCACCAGCACAGACTACAATGAGCAGTTCTTC.

This chain joins TRBV7-8 and TRBJ2-7, with D tentatively TRBD2 (5 bases). Germline V gene data show CDR1 as SGHVS and CDR2 as FQNEAQ. The CDR3 is 12 amino acids. Trimming took 3 bases from V and 6 from J, leaving 9 bases between them. The CDR3 DNA reads as TGTGCCAGCAGCTTTCAACGGGGCGAGCAGTACTTC. Protein sequence: CASSFQRGEQYF.

The chain recombines TRBV11-1 with TRBJ2-1, with 8 bases lining up with TRBD2. With V trimmed by 4 bases and J by 2 bases, 13 bases remained unmatched. CDR3 length: 18 amino acids. In germline, CDR1 is SGHAT, CDR2 FQDESV (reference sequence). The CDR3 spells CASSWSRRIAGTYNEQFF. The CDR3 coding sequence is TGTGCCAGCAGCTGGTCGAGAAGAATAGCGGGGACCTACAATGAGCAGTTCTTC. The variable domain in full, with the rest retrieved from reference TRBV11-1 and TRBJ2-1, is EAEVAQSPRYKITEKSQAVAFWCDPISGHATLYWYRQILGQGPELLVQFQDESVVDDSQLPKDRFSAERLKGVDSTLKIQPAELGDSAMYLCASSWSRRIAGTYNEQFFGPGTRLTVL.

This chain uses TRBV20-1 with TRBJ2-2, with TRBD2 matching 12 bases. The germline V gene has CDR1 DFQATT and CDR2 SNEGSKA (reference sequence). The CDR3 totals 16 residues. The ends lost 1 base at V and 0 bases at J; junction bases unmatched: 0. The CDR3 here is CSARGTSGANTGELFF. CDR3 bases: TGCAGTGCTAGAGGGACTAGCGGGGCGAACACCGGGGAGCTGTTTTTT.

This rearrangement joins TRBV15 to TRBJ2-7, with a tentative D call TRBD1 (6 bases). Germline CDR1 reads LNHNV; CDR2 reads YYDKDF (reference sequence). Trimming left V 5 bases short and J 0 bases short, with 17 bases between. This CDR3 is 16 amino acids long. The CDR3 DNA is TGTGCCACCAGCGGACCACAGGGCTCTAGCTCCTACGAGCAGTACTTC. It yields the protein CATSGPQGSSSYEQYF.

The V call is TRBV29-1, the J call TRBJ2-5; D call uncertain. The CDR3 has 12 residues. Germline-derived CDR1 and CDR2 are SQVTM and ANQGSEA. Trimming left V 0 bases short and J 2 bases short, with 4 bases between. The DNA for the CDR3 is TGCAGCGTTGAAGATTTGCAAGAGACCCAGTACTTC. Translated, it gives CSVEDLQETQYF.

The chain combines TRBV12-3 or TRBV12-4 with TRBJ2-1; D assignment may be TRBD1 or TRBD2 (5 bases each). The germline V and J ends were trimmed by 4 bases and 5 bases, with 15 bases remaining between them. This CDR3 has 15 residues. CDR3 in amino acids: CASSYGAGGDNEQFF. CDR3 nucleotides: TGTGCCAGCAGTTACGGGGCTGGCGGAGACAATGAGCAGTTCTTC.